The 25 T cell receptor beta chains in this list originate from one sample, sequenced in a study of human T cells and chemical hapten exposure (dated by TCRdb to 2020 to 2022). The method behind the library was RACE. The instrument given in TCRdb is NextSeq 500. The public sequencing data were trimmed at Q25 with fastp and processed into clonotypes with MiXCR by TCRdb, which kept only in-frame beta chains. Records with the same CDR3 protein are collapsed into one entry carrying the most frequent genes and DNA. The sample records 180,000 or so distinct CDR3 sequences, more than 20% of which are singletons. Of the sample, approximately 6.4% is held by the ten largest clones. In the paper's terms, the time point label means: patch test 1, 2 weeks after DPC sensitization. The meaning of the sample's treatment or condition label: therapeutic diphenylcyclopropenone sensitization with weekly scalp DPC. This specimen was whole blood, taken in connection with sensitization to the hapten diphenylcyclopropenone (DPC). These receptors originate from a woman aged 45-65 years with alopecia areata. Some clones in this sample may be carry-over from other donors' samples.

The chain carries TRBV27 and TRBJ1-1; TRBD1 agrees at 11 bases. From germline, CDR1 is MNHEY and CDR2 SMNVEV (reference sequence). CDR3 length: 17 residues. The V and J ends lost 5 bases and 3 bases, in that order; junction bases with no gene match: 11. CDR3 region: CASSIRTGGLSYTEAFF. The CDR3 coding sequence is TGTGCCAGCAGTATCCGGACAGGGGGCCTCAGTTACACTGAAGCTTTCTTT.

This rearrangement joins TRBV6-1 to TRBJ1-1; 8 bases align to TRBD1. The germline CDR1 and CDR2 sequences are MNHNS and SASEGT. The CDR3 loop spans 13 amino acids. V was clipped by 9 bases and J by 6 bases; unmatched bases: 9. The CDR3 is CASGRGRGSEAFF. The CDR3 region has the DNA TGTGCCAGTGGCAGGGGGCGTGGGTCTGAAGCTTTCTTT.

The chain uses TRBV20-1 and TRBJ1-2, with D tentatively TRBD1 (5 bases). Trimming left V 1 base short and J 7 bases short, with 16 bases between. The CDR3 consists of 14 residues. Germline assignment: CDR1 DFQATT and CDR2 SNEGSKA (reference sequence). The CDR3 spells CSARGFGGGIGYTF. The CDR3 nucleotides read TGCAGTGCTAGAGGATTCGGCGGGGGAATTGGCTACACCTTC.

This clonotype was seen a handful of times. The CDR3 sequence: CASSYPSIWDRGRDYNEQFF. CDR3 sequence (DNA): TGTGCCAGCAGTTACCCCTCGATTTGGGACAGGGGGCGCGACTACAATGAGCAGTTCTTC. The V gene is TRBV6-2 or TRBV6-3, the J gene TRBJ2-1; 12 bases align to TRBD1. This CDR3 is 20 amino acids long. Trimming took 2 bases from V and 3 from J; bases not matched to a gene: 14. The germline V gene has CDR1 MNHEY and CDR2 SVGEGT.

This chain joins TRBV7-9 and TRBJ2-2; D remains ambiguous. The CDR3 runs 13 residues. Trimming pared 7 bases from V and 1 base from J, leaving 7 bases between. CDR1 is SEHNR and CDR2 is FQNEAQ in the germline V gene (reference sequence). This CDR3 reads CASNRENTGELFF. The CDR3 nucleotides read TGTGCCAGCAACCGCGAGAACACCGGGGAGCTGTTTTTT. The whole variable domain, remainder taken from reference TRBV7-9 and TRBJ2-2, is DTGVSQNPRHKITKRGQNVTFRCDPISEHNRLYWYRQTLGQGPEFLTYFQNEAQLEKSRLLSDRFSAERPKGSFSTLEIQRTEQGDSAMYLCASNRENTGELFFGEGSRLTVL.

This clonotype has only a few counts. The CDR3 DNA reads as TGTGCCAGCAGCCAAGTAAGGGGCAGGCCGGGGCAGCCCCAGCATTTT. Amino acids: CASSQVRGRPGQPQHF. The chain couples TRBV4-2 to TRBJ1-5, with a weak D call TRBD1 (5 bases). The CDR3 is 16 residues long. The V end lost 1 base, the J end lost 7 bases, and 17 bases lay between the germline ends. Germline CDR1 and CDR2: LGHNA and YNFKEQ.

The CDR3 sequence is CSVMVSGANVLTF. The CDR3 DNA follows: TGCAGCGTTATGGTATCTGGGGCCAACGTCCTGACTTTC. The J gene is TRBJ2-6, the V gene TRBV29-1; D not resolved. The CDR3 is 13 residues long. Trimming shortened V by 5 bases and J by 1 base, and 6 bases separated the two germline ends. Germline CDR1 SQVTM, CDR2 ANQGSEA.

The gene calls are TRBV20-1 and TRBJ2-7, with D possibly called TRBD1 or TRBD2 (5 bases each). The V gene's germline CDR1 is DFQATT and CDR2 SNEGSKA (reference sequence). This CDR3 comprises 13 residues. V was cut by 5 bases and J by 2 bases, with 13 bases left in between. CDR3 DNA: TGCAGTGCTGACGACCGGGACGCCTACGAGCAGTACTTC. It yields the protein CSADDRDAYEQYF.

The V call is TRBV12-3 or TRBV12-4, the J call TRBJ2-4, with 11 bases fitting TRBD2. The CDR3 is made up of 14 amino acids. J was trimmed by 8 bases and V by 6 bases; bases with no gene match: 6. The CDR3 DNA follows: TGTGCCAGCAGACAAACTAGCGGGAGTTACATTCAGTACTTC. This encodes CASRQTSGSYIQYF.

This rearrangement joins TRBV18 to TRBJ1-5, with unresolved D. This CDR3 is built from 15 residues. Germline-derived CDR1 and CDR2 are KGHSH and LQKENI. Trimming left V 3 bases short and J 3 bases short, with 12 bases between. This CDR3 is CASSPEFQTNQPQHF. CDR3 DNA: TGTGCCAGCTCACCCGAGTTTCAGACCAATCAGCCCCAGCATTTT.

In this sample, this clonotype turned up a few times. The rearrangement links TRBV2 to TRBJ1-2, with 7 bases identical to TRBD1. Germline V gene data show CDR1 as SNHLY and CDR2 as FYNNEI. This CDR3 spans 14 amino acids. V shed 2 bases, J shed 0 bases, and the junction held 0 bases outside the gene matches. The CDR3 here is CASSETGANYGYTF. CDR3 nucleotide sequence: TGTGCCAGCAGTGAAACAGGGGCTAACTATGGCTACACCTTC.

CDR3 nucleotide sequence: TGTGCCAGCAGCTCCGGGCTAGCGGAAGGCCTTGGTTTTGCGCAGTACTTC. Residues: CASSSGLAEGLGFAQYF. The chain carries TRBV5-4 and TRBJ2-7; the match to TRBD2 covers 7 bases. Unmatched junction bases numbered 21, after V lost 3 bases and J lost 9 bases. The CDR3 is 17 residues long. CDR1 and CDR2 from the germline V gene are SGHNT and YYREEE (reference sequence). Full variable domain (rest looked up from reference TRBV5-4 and TRBJ2-7): ETGVTQSPTHLIKTRGQQVTLRCSSQSGHNTVSWYQQALGQGPQFIFQYYREEENGRGNFPPRFSGLQFPNYSSELNVNALELDDSALYLCASSSGLAEGLGFAQYFGPGTRLTVT.

CDR3 protein: CASSPPEYQETQYF. For the CDR3, the DNA is TGTGCCAGCAGCCCACCGGAGTACCAAGAGACCCAGTACTTC. The chain carries TRBV7-9 and TRBJ2-5, with unresolved D. Germline-derived CDR1 and CDR2 are SEHNR and FQNEAQ (reference sequence). Between the trimmed V and J ends, which lost 5 bases and 0 bases, there was a span of 10 bases. The CDR3 is 14 amino acids.

The V and J genes are TRBV5-1 and TRBJ2-7; TRBD1 might be the D (6 bases). Trimming shortened V by 0 bases and J by 2 bases, and 9 bases separated the two germline ends. The CDR3 is made up of 14 amino acids. Germline CDR1 is SGHRS and CDR2 is YFSETQ. CDR3 region: CASSLEGTPYEQYF. CDR3 DNA sequence: TGCGCCAGCAGCTTGGAAGGGACACCCTACGAGCAGTACTTC.

This clonotype was seen more than once but under ten times. This chain connects TRBV2 to TRBJ2-6; D is unresolved. V lost 1 base and J lost 13, with 11 bases in between. CDR3 size: 13 residues. Germline values: CDR1 SNHLY, CDR2 FYNNEI. In DNA form, the CDR3 reads TGTGCCAGCAGTGAAGGGGGTGACTCGGTCCTGACTTTC. Its protein product is CASSEGGDSVLTF.

The sample holds a few counts of this clonotype. The rearrangement uses TRBV3-1 and TRBJ2-7, with TRBD2 identical over 8 bases. This CDR3 is 16 amino acids long. Trimming took 2 bases from V and 1 from J; bases not matched to a gene: 7. Germline V lookup: CDR1 LGHDT, CDR2 YNNKEL (reference sequence). The CDR3 spells CASSQYKGLGSYEQYF. DNA for the CDR3: TGTGCCAGCAGCCAATATAAGGGACTAGGTTCCTACGAGCAGTACTTC.

The chain couples TRBV4-2 to TRBJ2-3; D not resolved. The CDR3 runs 14 residues. V was cut by 6 bases and J by 2 bases, with 12 bases left in between. Germline V gene sequence: CDR1 LGHNA, CDR2 YNFKEQ. CDR3 in DNA: TGTGCCAGCAGAACCCAGGCTTCCACAGATACGCAGTATTTT. This sequence encodes CASRTQASTDTQYF.

V usage is TRBV20-1 and J usage is TRBJ1-1, with TRBD1 matching 8 bases. Per germline, CDR1 DFQATT and CDR2 SNEGSKA (reference sequence). The junction had 7 bases not matched to a gene; V was cut back by 6 bases and J by 1 base. CDR3 length: 14 residues. The CDR3 loop is CSAQRQGTNTEAFF. Here the CDR3 DNA reads TGCAGTGCCCAAAGACAGGGGACGAACACTGAAGCTTTCTTT.

This chain uses TRBV28 with TRBJ2-7; D is possibly TRBD1 or TRBD2 (5 bases each). From germline, CDR1 is MDHEN and CDR2 SYDVKM. V lost 3 bases and J 5 bases, leaving 17 bases between the germline ends. The length of the CDR3 is 15 residues. The CDR3 protein is CASSFVGTGPHEQYF. CDR3 nucleotides: TGTGCCAGCAGTTTTGTCGGGACGGGTCCACACGAGCAGTACTTC.

The chain is built from TRBV25-1 and TRBJ1-2; 8 bases map to TRBD1. Unmatched junction bases numbered 12, after V lost 1 base and J lost 8 bases. Germline loops: CDR1 MGHDK, CDR2 SYGVNS. CDR3 length: 16 residues. CDR3 nucleotide sequence: TGTGCCAGCAGTGAATCCAAAGCCGGACAGGGCTACGGCTACACCTTC. Residues: CASSESKAGQGYGYTF.

The chain joins TRBV27 to TRBJ1-2; perhaps TRBD1 as D (6 bases). V was trimmed by 7 bases and J by 2 bases, leaving 8 bases between them. The CDR3 has 12 residues. Germline CDR1 MNHEY, CDR2 SMNVEV (reference sequence). In DNA, the CDR3 is TGTGCCAGCAAGGGGGGGAACTATGGCTACACCTTC. Translating it yields CASKGGNYGYTF.

The CDR3 spells CASSVGGMHTGELFF. The CDR3 coding sequence is TGTGCCAGCAGCGTAGGCGGGATGCACACCGGGGAGCTGTTTTTT. This sequence joins TRBV9 and TRBJ2-2; perhaps TRBD2 as D (6 bases). CDR3 length: 15 residues. The ends were cut back, 0 bases at V and 3 bases at J, with 9 bases in the middle. CDR1 is SGDLS, CDR2 YYNGEE, per germline.

This clonotype was seen a few times. The rearrangement uses TRBV19 and TRBJ2-1; TRBD2 matches at 11 bases. Losses at the gene ends were 3 bases for V and 5 bases for J; bases not matched to a gene: 3. Germline loops: CDR1 LNHDA, CDR2 SQIVND (reference sequence). The CDR3 has 15 amino acids. The CDR3 protein is CASSISGGGHNEQFF. In DNA form, the CDR3 reads TGTGCCAGTAGTATTAGCGGGGGGGGCCACAATGAGCAGTTCTTC.

This sequence joins TRBV2 and TRBJ2-1, with 7 bases fitting TRBD2. Germline V CDR1 and CDR2: SNHLY, FYNNEI. V lost 7 bases to trimming and J lost 4 bases; unmatched junction nucleotides: 7. This CDR3 has 14 residues. The DNA for the CDR3 is TGTGCCAGCAACCCAGCGGGAATGTACAATGAGCAGTTCTTC. Its protein is CASNPAGMYNEQFF.

The chain recombines TRBV14 with TRBJ1-1, with 9 bases fitting TRBD1. Germline values: CDR1 SGHDN, CDR2 FVKESK. With V trimmed by 3 bases and J by 7 bases, 9 bases remained unmatched. The CDR3 length is 15 residues. The CDR3 is CASSHWDRVRGEAFF. The DNA for the CDR3 is TGTGCCAGCAGCCACTGGGACAGGGTGCGGGGTGAAGCTTTCTTT. The full variable domain, with the rest looked up from reference TRBV14 and TRBJ1-1, is EAGVTQFPSHSVIEKGQTVTLRCDPISGHDNLYWYRRVMGKEIKFLLHFVKESKQDESGMPNNRFLAERTGGTYSTLKVQPAELEDSGVYFCASSHWDRVRGEAFFGQGTRLTVV.